Described below is a single T cell receptor beta chain sequence and its context. The data were taken from a study of T cell changes during pregnancy in multiple sclerosis. Germline V lookup: CDR1 SNHLY, CDR2 FYNNEI. V dropped 2 bases and J dropped 5; count of bases not matched to a gene: 3. The CDR3 is 14 amino acids. Sequencing used immunoSEQ multiplex PCR; TCRdb keeps in-frame clones, though not all of them. This sample has tens of thousands of clones; approximately 90% occur once, and the top ten carry 1.4%. The sequencing here drew on peripheral blood, taken in the third trimester of pregnancy. The sequence was collected from a female donor with multiple sclerosis, enrolled in a pregnancy study. The chain uses TRBV2 and TRBJ2-3, with 8 nucleotides matching TRBD2. CDR3 coding DNA: TGTGCCAGCAGTGAACGGCGGGGGGAAGATACGCAGTATTTT. Its protein is CASSERRGEDTQYF.